Below, 24 T cell receptor beta chains from the same sample are listed, as sequenced in a study of blood T cell repertoires in COVID-19. Libraries were prepared by immunoSEQ multiplex PCR; TCRdb keeps only in-frame clonotypes and omits some of them. The data hold some 320,000 clones, with 75% to 90% observed a single time. Sequencing was done on a sample of PBMCs or T cells enriched from blood (not recorded which). These receptors were taken from a man aged 60-69 years who had recovered from COVID-19.

The chain links TRBV6-5 to TRBJ1-5; D is unresolved. The CDR3 extends over 15 amino acids. The V end lost 6 bases, the J end lost 0 bases, and 12 bases lay between the germline ends. From germline, CDR1 is MNHEY and CDR2 SVGAGI. CDR3 bases: TGTGCCAGCAGCCACCGGGGTAATAGCAATCAGCCCCAGCATTTT. It encodes CASSHRGNSNQPQHF.

This clone was detected once. The chain uses TRBV7-9 and TRBJ2-3; possibly TRBD2 for D (7 bases). V lost 5 bases to trimming and J lost 6 bases, with 18 bases between them. There are 15 residues in the CDR3. CDR1 SEHNR and CDR2 FQNEAQ come from the germline V gene (reference sequence). The CDR3 loop reads CASSVGPEGGDTQYF. As DNA, the CDR3 is TGTGCCAGCAGCGTAGGACCCGAGGGGGGGGATACGCAGTATTTT.

The DNA of the CDR3 is TGTGCCAGCCGTATGACTAGCGGGAGTCGGACAGATACGCAGTATTTT. This sequence encodes CASRMTSGSRTDTQYF. The rearrangement uses TRBV2 and TRBJ2-3, with 12 positions matching TRBD2. CDR3 length: 16 amino acids. V lost 8 bases and J lost 3; bases outside the gene matches: 9. Germline CDR1 is SNHLY and CDR2 is FYNNEI.

V usage is TRBV2 and J usage is TRBJ1-1; D might be TRBD1 (5 bases). CDR3 length equals 15 residues. Trimming stripped 3 bases from V and 1 base from J, with 12 bases between. Germline CDR1 SNHLY, CDR2 FYNNEI. The CDR3 loop reads CASSDVRGANTEAFF. In DNA, the CDR3 is TGTGCCAGCAGTGATGTTAGGGGTGCGAACACTGAAGCTTTCTTT.

As DNA, the CDR3 is TGTGCCAGCAGCTTGGCCAAGGGACAGGGTAATGAAAAACTGTTTTTT. It codes for CASSLAKGQGNEKLFF. The rearrangement uses TRBV5-4 and TRBJ1-4, with 9 bases fitting TRBD1. The trim removed 0 bases at V and 4 bases at J, leaving 4 bases unmatched. This CDR3 comprises 16 residues. Germline lookup yields CDR1 SGHNT and CDR2 YYREEE (reference sequence).

The DNA of the CDR3 is TGTGCCAGCAGTTACTCGACGGGGTCCGCAGATACGCAGTATTTT. Amino acids: CASSYSTGSADTQYF. The chain carries TRBV6-5 and TRBJ2-3, with D possibly TRBD2 on 5 matching bases. CDR1 and CDR2 from the germline V gene are MNHEY and SVGAGI. Trimming took off 0 bases at V and 4 bases at J, with 11 bases between the two ends. The CDR3 spans 15 residues.

This chain uses TRBV28 with TRBJ2-7; 7 bases agree with TRBD2. Per the germline V gene, CDR1 is MDHEN and CDR2 is SYDVKM. The CDR3 has 15 residues. The J segment lost 6 bases and the V segment lost 7 bases, leaving 15 bases of the junction unmatched. In DNA form, the CDR3 reads TGTGCCAGCATGAGTGTGGCGGGGAGGGCGAGCGAGCAGTACTTC. This codes for CASMSVAGRASEQYF.

This chain connects TRBV4-3 to TRBJ1-6, with unresolved D. This CDR3 is built from 15 residues. Looked up from germline, CDR1 is LGHNA and CDR2 is YSLEER. Trimming left V 0 bases short and J 10 bases short, with 13 bases between. The CDR3 loop is CASSQELYPGSPLHF. The CDR3 DNA reads as TGCGCCAGCAGCCAAGAGCTCTACCCGGGGTCACCCCTCCACTTT.

The chain employs TRBV5-1 and TRBJ2-5; 8 nucleotides align to TRBD1. Germline V gives CDR1 SGHRS, CDR2 YFSETQ. The CDR3 contains 15 residues. V lost 0 bases to trimming and J lost 5 bases; unmatched junction nucleotides: 6. The CDR3 nucleotides are TGCGCCAGCAGCTTGGGGACAGGGAGAGGGGAGACCCAGTACTTC. It yields the protein CASSLGTGRGETQYF.

The chain links TRBV5-1 to TRBJ1-4; TRBD1 matches at 8 bases. The germline CDR1 and CDR2 sequences are SGHRS and YFSETQ. Trimming cost V 2 bases and J 7 bases; bases outside gene matches: 4. The CDR3 extends over 14 amino acids. CDR3: CASSLEGTGEKLFF. CDR3 nucleotide sequence: TGCGCCAGCAGCTTAGAAGGGACAGGTGAAAAACTGTTTTTT. Full variable domain (rest looked up from reference TRBV5-1 and TRBJ1-4): KAGVTQTPRYLIKTRGQQVTLSCSPISGHRSVSWYQQTPGQGLQFLFEYFSETQRNKGNFPGRFSGRQFSNSRSEMNVSTLELGDSALYLCASSLEGTGEKLFFGSGTQLSVL.

The rearrangement uses TRBV28 and TRBJ2-1; 10 nucleotides agree with TRBD2. This CDR3 region has 15 residues. Per the germline V gene, CDR1 is MDHEN and CDR2 is SYDVKM. The V segment lost 2 bases and the J segment 7 bases; nucleotides outside the gene matches: 5. The CDR3 coding sequence is TGTGCCAGCAGTTTACTGACTAGCGGGCTTAATGAGCAGTTCTTC. Protein product: CASSLLTSGLNEQFF.

V usage is TRBV4-1 and J usage is TRBJ1-3; 7 bases are a match to TRBD1. The CDR3 runs to 17 residues. Germline loops: CDR1 MGHRA, CDR2 YSYEKL. Trimming at V came to 2 bases and at J to 4 bases, leaving 11 bases not matched to a gene. Written as DNA, the CDR3 is TGCGCCAGCAGCCAAAGGGGCTGGGGACAGAGGGGAAACACCATATATTTT. It codes for CASSQRGWGQRGNTIYF.

The J gene is TRBJ2-1, the V gene TRBV6-5, with 8 bases identical to TRBD2. The ends lost 0 bases at V and 4 bases at J; junction bases unmatched: 5. The CDR3 sequence is 16 residues long. CDR1 MNHEY and CDR2 SVGAGI come from the germline V gene. CDR3 loop: CASSYSKIAGYNEQFF. CDR3 DNA sequence: TGTGCCAGCAGTTACTCGAAAATAGCGGGATACAATGAGCAGTTCTTC.

In this sample, this clone turned up once. The CDR3 is CASSPNGQGYYGYTF. Written as DNA, the CDR3 is TGTGCCAGCAGCCCGAACGGACAGGGCTACTATGGCTACACCTTC. The V call is TRBV5-8, the J call TRBJ1-2; 8 bases are a match to TRBD1. The CDR3 has 15 residues. J gave up 3 bases and V 4 bases, and 8 bases lay outside the gene matches. Germline V lookup: CDR1 SGHTS, CDR2 YDEGEE.

This clone was seen once. The rearrangement uses TRBV15 and TRBJ2-7, with 10 bases aligning to TRBD1. V shed 8 bases, J shed 3 bases, and the junction held 4 bases outside the gene matches. The CDR3 runs 13 residues. Germline CDR1 reads LNHNV; CDR2 reads YYDKDF (reference sequence). Here the CDR3 reads CATGRDRGYEQYF. The CDR3 DNA is TGTGCCACCGGTAGGGACAGGGGCTACGAGCAGTACTTC.

The CDR3, as DNA: TGCGCCAGCAGCTTACAGGGGGCAGGACCGAATTCACCCCTCCACTTT. Protein product: CASSLQGAGPNSPLHF. V usage is TRBV5-1 and J usage is TRBJ1-6; the match to TRBD1 covers 9 bases. CDR1 and CDR2 from the germline V gene are SGHRS and YFSETQ. CDR3 length: 16 amino acids. V trimming: 2 bases; J trimming: 7 bases; junction bases outside the gene matches: 7.

The chain links TRBV6-5 to TRBJ2-7; 9 bases agree with TRBD1. Looked up from germline, CDR1 is MNHEY and CDR2 is SVGAGI. This CDR3 spans 14 amino acids. V lost 6 bases to trimming and J lost 2 bases; unmatched junction nucleotides: 5. The CDR3 loop is CASRHTGGPYEQYF. The CDR3, as DNA: TGTGCCAGCAGACACACAGGGGGCCCCTACGAGCAGTACTTC.

This clone was detected only once. The chain employs TRBV11-2 and TRBJ2-3, with 7 bases lining up with TRBD1. The CDR3 consists of 15 residues. The germline V gene encodes CDR1 SGHAT and CDR2 FQNNGV. V trimming: 2 bases; J trimming: 0 bases; junction bases outside the gene matches: 2. CDR3 DNA: TGTGCCAGCAGCTTAAAGGGGGCTAGCACAGATACGCAGTATTTT. It encodes CASSLKGASTDTQYF.

The rearrangement uses TRBV12-3 or TRBV12-4 and TRBJ1-1, with D unresolved. With 2 bases removed from V and 3 bases from J, the gap between germline ends came to 7 bases. This CDR3 has 13 amino acids. The CDR3 bases are TGTGCCAGCAGTTTATTCCAGGACACTGAAGCTTTCTTT. This codes for CASSLFQDTEAFF.

The CDR3 is CSVGGQGPPEGYTF. CDR3 DNA sequence: TGCAGCGTTGGGGGACAGGGTCCCCCGGAAGGCTACACCTTC. The chain employs TRBV29-1 and TRBJ1-2, with 9 bases that match TRBD1. The CDR3 covers 14 residues. The V gene end was trimmed by 4 bases and the J gene end by 8 bases; junction bases not matched to a gene: 11. Germline V gene lookup returns CDR1 SQVTM and CDR2 ANQGSEA. The variable domain in full, with the rest retrieved from reference TRBV29-1 and TRBJ1-2, is SAVISQKPSRDICQRGTSLTIQCQVDSQVTMMFWYRQQPGQSLTLIATANQGSEATYESGFVIDKFPISRPNLTFSTLTVSNMSPEDSSIYLCSVGGQGPPEGYTFGSGTRLTVV.

This clone has a single count. The chain uses TRBV27 and TRBJ1-5, with D unresolved. Germline CDR1 reads MNHEY; CDR2 reads SMNVEV (reference sequence). The germline V and J ends were trimmed by 4 bases and 7 bases, with 8 bases remaining between them. The CDR3 loop spans 12 amino acids. Here the CDR3 reads CASSWEAQPQHF. In DNA, the CDR3 is TGTGCCAGCAGTTGGGAGGCACAGCCCCAGCATTTT.

The chain combines TRBV24-1 with TRBJ2-1; D gene ambiguous. Trimming removed 2 bases at V and 6 bases at J, with 7 bases between. Germline V lookup: CDR1 KGHDR, CDR2 SFDVKD. The CDR3 sequence is 13 residues long. The CDR3 loop reads CATSDSFINEQFF. In DNA form, the CDR3 reads TGTGCCACCAGTGATTCCTTTATCAATGAGCAGTTCTTC.

The chain combines TRBV7-3 with TRBJ2-1; 8 bases line up with TRBD2. The V segment lost 2 bases and the J segment 7 bases; nucleotides outside the gene matches: 7. Germline V gene data show CDR1 as SGHTA and CDR2 as FQGTGA. The CDR3 totals 15 residues. CDR3 DNA: TGTGCCAGCAGCTTACATCGGGAGGGGGAAAATGAGCAGTTCTTC. Translated, it gives CASSLHREGENEQFF.

V gene TRBV24-1 combines with J gene TRBJ2-2; 7 nucleotides agree with TRBD2. The ends lost 4 bases at V and 7 bases at J; junction bases unmatched: 11. The CDR3 runs to 16 residues. Looked up from germline, CDR1 is KGHDR and CDR2 is SFDVKD. The chain's CDR3 is CATSDSGTGGSGELFF. CDR3 nucleotide sequence: TGTGCCACCAGTGACTCCGGGACCGGGGGGAGCGGGGAGCTGTTTTTT.